The 19 T cell receptor beta chains below were found in one sample sequenced in a study of cytomegalovirus exposure and HLA in healthy donors. Measured with immunoSEQ multiplex PCR; TCRdb has only the in-frame clones, and not every one. In the table there are 250,000 to 400,000 clones, 88% of which are singletons. The sample comprised PBMCs. These TCRs come from a man aged 30-40 years in good health and CMV-seronegative.

Notes on this clone: The same CDR3 is also encoded by other DNA sequences in this sample. CDR3 protein: CASSLVGGASTDTQYF. CDR3 coding DNA: TGTGCCAGCAGCTTAGTCGGGGGAGCTAGCACAGATACGCAGTATTTT. The chain is built from TRBV11-2 and TRBJ2-3; tentatively, D is TRBD2 (6 bases). Germline V gene lookup returns CDR1 SGHAT and CDR2 FQNNGV. The length of the CDR3 is 16 residues. Trimming left V 1 base short and J 0 bases short, with 11 bases between.

The rearrangement uses TRBV10-3 and TRBJ2-7; 7 bases agree with TRBD1. Germline V gene data show CDR1 as ENHRY and CDR2 as SYGVKD. The CDR3 loop spans 16 amino acids. The V segment lost 3 bases and the J segment 2 bases; nucleotides outside the gene matches: 10. This chain's CDR3 is CAISEMYETGTYEQYF. Here the CDR3 DNA reads TGTGCCATCAGTGAAATGTATGAGACAGGGACCTACGAGCAGTACTTC.

The chain uses TRBV12-5 and TRBJ1-2, with TRBD1 matching 7 bases. From germline, CDR1 is LGHNT and CDR2 FRNRAP. The J segment lost 6 bases and the V segment lost 4 bases, leaving 20 bases of the junction unmatched. This CDR3 has 18 amino acids. This CDR3 is CASGSFTSHRGRGDGYTF. The DNA of the CDR3 is TGTGCTAGTGGTTCCTTCACCTCACACAGGGGAAGGGGTGATGGCTACACCTTC.

This chain connects TRBV6-1 to TRBJ1-5; perhaps TRBD1 as D (6 bases). Germline V gene sequence: CDR1 MNHNS, CDR2 SASEGT. V was shortened by 6 bases and J by 7 bases, with 19 bases between the two germline ends. This CDR3 has 15 amino acids. The CDR3 here is CASRTTGQVAQPQHF. CDR3 nucleotide sequence: TGTGCCAGCAGAACCACGGGACAAGTGGCACAGCCCCAGCATTTT.

CDR3 sequence reads: CASSFLTSTQQYF. Written as DNA, the CDR3 is TGTGCCAGCAGCTTTCTCACTAGCACTCAGCAGTACTTC. This chain connects TRBV11-3 to TRBJ2-7, with D maybe TRBD2 (6 bases). This CDR3 is 13 amino acids long. V gave up 3 bases and J gave up 8 bases, with 14 bases separating them. Germline CDR1 SGHNT, CDR2 YENEEA.

This chain connects TRBV4-1 to TRBJ2-7, with TRBD1 matching over 7 bases. The V and J ends lost 3 bases and 3 bases, in that order; junction bases with no gene match: 8. The CDR3 loop spans 15 amino acids. Germline V lookup: CDR1 MGHRA, CDR2 YSYEKL. This CDR3 reads CASSHGTALDYEQYF. The CDR3 coding sequence is TGCGCCAGCAGCCACGGGACAGCGCTGGACTACGAGCAGTACTTC.

This chain joins TRBV11-2 and TRBJ2-7; TRBD2 is a possible D gene (7 bases). CDR3 length equals 14 residues. CDR1 is SGHAT and CDR2 is FQNNGV in the germline V gene. Trimming removed 4 bases from V and 2 bases from J, with 12 bases in between. The CDR3 DNA follows: TGTGCCAGCAGCTCGGGGGGCGGAACCTACGAGCAGTACTTC. It translates to CASSSGGGTYEQYF.

This clone turned up a few times. The V gene is TRBV27, the J gene TRBJ2-1; D is perhaps TRBD2 (5 bases). The CDR3 length is 13 residues. V shed 2 bases and J shed 4 bases, with 6 bases lying between them. Germline V gives CDR1 MNHEY, CDR2 SMNVEV (reference sequence). This CDR3 reads CASSLPGYNEQFF. DNA of the CDR3: TGTGCCAGCAGTTTACCGGGGTACAATGAGCAGTTCTTC.

The V and J genes are TRBV7-9 and TRBJ2-5, with 7 bases fitting TRBD1. Germline V gene data show CDR1 as SEHNR and CDR2 as FQNEAQ (reference sequence). This CDR3 is 16 amino acids long. The ends lost 7 bases at V and 1 base at J; junction bases unmatched: 12. As DNA, the CDR3 is TGTGCCAGCACCCTCTGGTGGGACAGACCCCAAGAGACCCAGTACTTC. Translation gives CASTLWWDRPQETQYF.

Only one count was recorded for this clone. The gene calls are TRBV4-3 and TRBJ2-5, with TRBD1 matching 7 bases. This CDR3 is built from 17 residues. Looked up from germline, CDR1 is LGHNA and CDR2 is YSLEER. The J segment lost 8 bases and the V segment lost 0 bases, leaving 15 bases of the junction unmatched. CDR3 bases: TGCGCCAGCAGCCAAGATCGCCAGGGGACAGTCAAGAGAACCCAGTACTTC. Amino acid sequence: CASSQDRQGTVKRTQYF.

In nucleotides, the CDR3 is TGTGCCAGCGGGAGGGACCTGGACGGGGAGCAGTACTTC. Amino acids: CASGRDLDGEQYF. The chain carries TRBV6-5 and TRBJ2-7; TRBD2 matches 7 bases. The CDR3 has 13 residues. V dropped 8 bases and J dropped 7; count of bases not matched to a gene: 11. In germline, CDR1 is MNHEY, CDR2 SVGAGI.

V is TRBV27 and J is TRBJ2-3; D remains ambiguous. The germline V gene encodes CDR1 MNHEY and CDR2 SMNVEV (reference sequence). The CDR3 length is 14 residues. V lost 3 bases and J 0 bases, leaving 7 bases between the germline ends. CDR3 protein: CASSLRRSTDTQYF. CDR3 sequence (DNA): TGTGCCAGCAGTTTGAGGAGAAGCACAGATACGCAGTATTTT.

This sequence joins TRBV5-6 and TRBJ2-6; D is possibly TRBD1 (6 bases). This CDR3 spans 16 amino acids. The germline gives CDR1 SGHDT, CDR2 YYEEEE. V shed 4 bases and J shed 2 bases, with 13 bases lying between them. The CDR3 protein is CASSRRTEPGANVLTF. Here the CDR3 DNA reads TGTGCCAGCAGCAGAAGGACAGAACCTGGGGCCAACGTCCTGACTTTC. Full variable domain (rest looked up from reference TRBV5-6 and TRBJ2-6): DAGVTQSPTHLIKTRGQQVTLRCSPKSGHDTVSWYQQALGQGPQFIFQYYEEEERQRGNFPDRFSGHQFPNYSSELNVNALLLGDSALYLCASSRRTEPGANVLTFGAGSRLTVL.

This chain links TRBV19 with TRBJ1-6; 7 bases are a match to TRBD1. Germline CDR1 and CDR2: LNHDA and SQIVND (reference sequence). V lost 6 bases, J lost 15 bases, and 14 bases stayed unmatched. The CDR3 consists of 14 residues. In DNA form, the CDR3 reads TGTGCCAGTAGCTGGGGACAGTCGACAATGGGCCTCCACTTT. It encodes CASSWGQSTMGLHF. Based on the CDR3 plus reference TRBV19 and TRBJ1-6, the full variable domain is DGGITQSPKYLFRKEGQNVTLSCEQNLNHDAMYWYRQDPGQGLRLIYYSQIVNDFQKGDIAEGYSVSREKKESFPLTVTSAQKNPTAFYLCASSWGQSTMGLHFGNGTRLTVT.

The J gene is TRBJ2-1, the V gene TRBV15; 7 bases agree with TRBD1. V lost 5 bases to trimming and J lost 4 bases; unmatched junction nucleotides: 8. The CDR3 spans 15 residues. Germline CDR1 is LNHNV and CDR2 is YYDKDF (reference sequence). Here the CDR3 DNA reads TGTGCCACCAGCGTAGGGACAGAGCCATACAATGAGCAGTTCTTC. As protein: CATSVGTEPYNEQFF.

This clone was counted once. This sequence joins TRBV9 and TRBJ2-7; tentatively, D is TRBD1 (7 bases). CDR3 length equals 15 residues. The V end lost 4 bases, the J end lost 7 bases, and 21 bases lay between the germline ends. Germline loops: CDR1 SGDLS, CDR2 YYNGEE. The DNA of the CDR3 is TGTGCCAGCAGCCCCCGACCCCCCAGGGGGGAAGAGCAGTACTTC. Translated: CASSPRPPRGEEQYF. The full variable domain, its missing parts supplied by reference TRBV9 and TRBJ2-7, is DSGVTQTPKHLITATGQRVTLRCSPRSGDLSVYWYQQSLDQGLQFLIQYYNGEERAKGNILERFSAQQFPDLHSELNLSSLELGDSALYFCASSPRPPRGEEQYFGPGTRLTVT.

The chain employs TRBV5-1 and TRBJ1-1; D not certain. The V end lost 3 bases, the J end lost 1 base, and 10 bases lay between the germline ends. Per the germline V gene, CDR1 is SGHRS and CDR2 is YFSETQ. There are 14 residues in the CDR3. This CDR3 is CASSSFGPNTEAFF. CDR3 DNA sequence: TGCGCCAGCAGCTCTTTTGGCCCGAACACTGAAGCTTTCTTT. The full variable domain, with the rest looked up from reference TRBV5-1 and TRBJ1-1, is KAGVTQTPRYLIKTRGQQVTLSCSPISGHRSVSWYQQTPGQGLQFLFEYFSETQRNKGNFPGRFSGRQFSNSRSEMNVSTLELGDSALYLCASSSFGPNTEAFFGQGTRLTVV.

The chain is built from TRBV27 and TRBJ2-2, with D tentatively TRBD2 (7 bases). Deletions cut 4 bases from V and 1 base from J, with 16 bases between. The V gene's germline CDR1 is MNHEY and CDR2 SMNVEV (reference sequence). This CDR3 contains 17 residues. CDR3 region: CASSSPGGGVNTGELFF. The CDR3 DNA reads as TGTGCCAGCAGTTCCCCCGGCGGGGGCGTGAACACCGGGGAGCTGTTTTTT.

This clone occurred a few times. The genes are TRBV7-2 and TRBJ2-7; D not resolved. The germline gives CDR1 SGHTA, CDR2 FQGNSA. The CDR3 has 13 amino acids. V was pared by 4 bases and J by 0 bases, with 7 bases between. The CDR3 spells CASSYPYSYEQYF. The CDR3 nucleotides read TGTGCCAGCAGCTACCCCTACTCCTACGAGCAGTACTTC.